This T cell receptor beta chain was profiled in a study of shared clonotypes between healthy human individuals (dated by TCRdb to between 2020 and 2021). About the investigation overall: The cohort comprised a couple of women and a few men aged 18 to 49 years. For each donor, three plates each were used for CD4 naive and CD4 memory, two plates were used for CD8 naive, and one plate was used for CD8 memory. Blood TCR repertoires of roughly five healthy adults were deeply sequenced to estimate repertoire size and the extent of clonotype sharing between individuals. To increase sequencing depth and limit assay-specific biases, different laboratories used diverse techniques to prepare libraries and sequence TCR repertoires. Between about 0.94 and 8.9 billion PBMCs per donor were obtained by leukapheresis. Study-wide conclusions, independent of this receptor: Across a handful of donors, approximately 4.9% of naive CD4, approximately 3.5% of naive CD8, around 2.1% of memory CD4, and roughly 0.41% of memory CD8 clonotypes were shared. Even with the large sequencing depth, rarefaction of the sorted-subset datasets indicated that sequencing was incomplete. The genetic and exposure-history diversity represented was limited by the small number of donors. Compared with non-shared clonotypes, clonotypes shared by all four sorted-subset donors had higher generation probabilities. Sampling was restricted to blood, and TCR repertoires in tissue are likely to differ from TCR repertoires in blood. Naive subsets generally had larger estimated clonotype richness than memory subsets. Based on pairwise subsampling, the degree of clonotype sharing among donors was expected to be affected by sequencing depth.

Using the deep immunoSEQ assay, multiplex PCR amplified TCR CDR3 regions from genomic DNA. Extracted genomic DNA from each cell subset was distributed evenly across all wells of several immunoSEQ 96-well plates, and each plate was treated as a replicate. For sorted subsets, about 200 ng genomic DNA, equal to some 30,000 T cell genomes, was loaded into each replicate PCR. Purified libraries were quantified with a Qubit 3.0 fluorometer, sized on a Bioanalyzer 2100, and re-quantified with the KAPA Library Quantification kit. A separate single-read 150-cycle Illumina NextSeq 550 flow cell was used to sequence each immunoSEQ 96-well plate. As for the original processing: Because only junctional sequences without quality scores were contained in the immunoSEQ output, filtering matching that applied to full-length reads could not be performed. Sequences were annotated with PyIR, a Python wrapper for IgBLAST v1.9, and V/J genes and CDR3 were assigned using IMGT germline references. Reads with weak V/J assignments (E-value above 1e-6), missing CDR3, stop codons, out-of-frame junctions, or ambiguous translated residues were removed. A V3J clonotype was defined by an identical inferred V gene, J gene, and CDR3 amino acid sequence. The percentage overlap between two repertoires was calculated by dividing the number of shared unique clonotypes by the size of the smaller repertoire. Richness of each repertoire was evaluated using RTK rarefaction, the Chao1 estimator, and Recon v2.1 estimates of unobserved clonotypes. For all TCRbeta clonotypes obtained by the gDNA method from several donors, generation probabilities were computed with OLGA. Sourced from immuneACCESS, this table was stored by TCRdb with only in-frame sequences that have V and J called. A share of the clones is absent; for the studies checked, an unresolved V gene accounts for under half, and the remainder has no known explanation. V, J and clone size reflect that table, while D and trimming were determined from the DNA. This sample lists over a million clones; around 95% were detected once. More than 0.9% of the sample is in the top ten clones.

Donors were healthy HIV-negative adults with no recently reported acute infections or vaccinations. All donors were Caucasian adults living in Nashville, Tennessee, USA. Magnetic negative selection was used to enrich CD4+ T cells, after which naive cells were positively selected on CD45RA and the negative fraction became the memory subset. Blood was obtained by leukapheresis, after which PBMCs were separated by Ficoll-Histopaque density gradient centrifugation and cryopreserved in liquid nitrogen vapor phase. Analytical flow cytometry was used to check the purity and quantity of every magnetically sorted T cell population. Genomic DNA was isolated from every sorted fraction and measured by UV absorbance on a Nanodrop 2000c. With regard to this clone: It lacks a known antigen. Per-base quality was not reported, and no clone a single base away is much larger than it.

According to the germline V gene, CDR1 reads MNHNS and CDR2 reads SASEGT. V has 7 bases trimmed and J has 0 bases trimmed; junction bases matching no gene number 7. The CDR3 spans 15 residues, from the cysteine through the phenylalanine. CDR3 DNA is the only sequence kept; it has 45 bases, read in frame from the first base. Sample: naive CD4+ T cells sorted from blood. The sample's cell subset or site label, decoded: CD45RA+ positively selected. This TCR was sampled from a man in his thirties or forties in good health. The chain uses TRBV6-1 and TRBJ2-5, with 8 central nucleotides matching TRBD1. The nucleotide sequence reads TGTGCCAGCAACCCGGGACAGGCGTACCAAGAGACCCAGTACTTC. It specifies CASNPGQAYQETQYF.